This T cell receptor (beta chain) was captured by sequencing in a study of blood T cell repertoires in COVID-19. The overall study: Material from acute and convalescent COVID-19 was sourced from the United States, Italy and Spain. PBMCs, B-cell-depleted T cells, or T cells were the source of the cDNA or gDNA that made up the material.

The authors' processing: Using reference gene primer amplification, nucleated cell counts were estimated. Clones were read by immunoSEQ multiplex PCR, and TCRdb kept only the in-frame ones, dropping some. V and J calls and clone size are copied from that table; D and trimming were computed from the DNA. The sample shows some 270,000 clones, about 89% of them seen only once. This CDR3 is 11 amino acids long. Between the trimmed V and J ends, which lost 5 bases and 6 bases, there was a span of 5 bases. Germline values: CDR1 SEHNR, CDR2 FQNEAQ (reference sequence). This sequence was found in a man aged 45 to 65 with acute or convalescent COVID-19. The chain uses TRBV7-9 and TRBJ2-1; D remains ambiguous. Sequences were obtained from peripheral blood. The CDR3 coding sequence is TGTGCCAGCAGCCGTAGCAATGAGCAGTTCTTC. Protein sequence: CASSRSNEQFF.